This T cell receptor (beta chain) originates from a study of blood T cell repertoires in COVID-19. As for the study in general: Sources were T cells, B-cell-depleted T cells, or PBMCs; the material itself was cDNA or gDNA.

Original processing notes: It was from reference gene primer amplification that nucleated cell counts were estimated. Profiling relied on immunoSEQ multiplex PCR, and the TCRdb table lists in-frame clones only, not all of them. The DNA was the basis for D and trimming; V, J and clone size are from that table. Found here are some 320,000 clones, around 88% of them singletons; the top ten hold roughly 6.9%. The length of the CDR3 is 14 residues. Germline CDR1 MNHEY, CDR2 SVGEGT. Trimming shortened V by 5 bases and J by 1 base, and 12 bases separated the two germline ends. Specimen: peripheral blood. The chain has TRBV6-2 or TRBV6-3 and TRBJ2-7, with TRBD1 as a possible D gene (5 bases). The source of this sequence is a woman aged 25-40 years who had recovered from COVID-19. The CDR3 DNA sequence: TGTGCCAGCAGTCCCGTGGACATATCCTACGAGCAGTACTTC. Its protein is CASSPVDISYEQYF.